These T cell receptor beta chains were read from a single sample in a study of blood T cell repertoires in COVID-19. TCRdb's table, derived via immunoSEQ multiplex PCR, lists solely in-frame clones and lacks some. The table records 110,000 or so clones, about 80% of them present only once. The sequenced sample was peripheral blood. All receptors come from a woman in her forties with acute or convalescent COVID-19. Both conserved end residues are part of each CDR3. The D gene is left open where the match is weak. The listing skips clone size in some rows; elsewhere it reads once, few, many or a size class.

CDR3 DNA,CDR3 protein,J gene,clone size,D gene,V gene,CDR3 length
TGCGCCAGCAGCCAAGATGGATTTCGGACAGGGTTGGACATTCAGTACTTC,CASSQDGFRTGLDIQYF,TRBJ2-4,.,TRBD1,TRBV4-3,17
TGTGCCAGCAGCTTGGAACGGGCTAGCGGAACCTTTACGCAGTATTTT,CASSLERASGTFTQYF,TRBJ2-3,.,TRBD2,TRBV5-6,16
TGTGCTAGTGGTTTGGTAGCAGGGCTTACGGACTATAATTCACCCCTCCACTTT,CASGLVAGLTDYNSPLHF,TRBJ1-6,.,.,TRBV12-5,18
TGTGCCAGCAGCTTGGTTGACAGACTGAACACTGAAGCTTTCTTT,CASSLVDRLNTEAFF,TRBJ1-1,.,.,TRBV5-6,15
TGTGCCAGCAGCCCGCAGGTGAACACTGAAGCTTTCTTT,CASSPQVNTEAFF,TRBJ1-1,.,.,TRBV7-3,13
TGCGCCAGCAGTTCAGGACAGGGAAATTCACCCCTCCACTTT,CASSSGQGNSPLHF,TRBJ1-6,.,TRBD1,TRBV5-1,14
TGTGCGGCGACAGGGAATAGCAATCAGCCCCAGCATTTT,CAATGNSNQPQHF,TRBJ1-5,once,TRBD1,TRBV28,13
TGTGCCAGCAGCCCGGGACAGACTAAGGGCGCAGATACGCAGTATTTT,CASSPGQTKGADTQYF,TRBJ2-3,.,TRBD1,TRBV7-9,16
TGTGCCAGCAGCTTGACAGGGGTTGAGACTGAAGCTTTCTTT,CASSLTGVETEAFF,TRBJ1-1,few,TRBD1,TRBV11-2,14
TGTGCCAGCAGACCAGGGGGGCTAGCCAAAAACATTCAGTACTTC,CASRPGGLAKNIQYF,TRBJ2-4,.,.,TRBV27,15
TGTGCCAGCAGTGAAAGCAGGGGGCAGTATCAGCCCCAGCATTTT,CASSESRGQYQPQHF,TRBJ1-5,few,TRBD1,TRBV6-1,15
TGCGCCAGCAGCTGGGACAGATTCACAGATACGCAGTATTTT,CASSWDRFTDTQYF,TRBJ2-3,.,TRBD1,TRBV5-1,14